Following are 11 T cell receptor beta chains from one sample sequenced in a study of regulatory T cells in long-lasting Graves disease. Time point denoted: newly diagnosed GD, antithyroid drugs for less than 3 months. Preparation of the TCR library used RNA extracted from PBMCs. Both iRepertoire HTBI primers and Arm-PCR of CDR3 regions were used to build the TCR beta libraries. TCRdb recomputed calls from the multiplex PCR reads with MiXCR, one row per CDR3 protein. The profile shows about 620,000 distinct CDR3 sequences, roughly 16% of them singletons. These data also featured in a second study, about T cells in Graves' hyperthyroidism and ophthalmopathy.

The sequencing used peripheral blood mononuclear cells (PBMCs), collected at new diagnosis, from a patient treated with antithyroid drugs. All receptors come from a woman in her 30s with Graves disease.

The gene calls are TRBV6-2 or TRBV6-3 and TRBJ2-1; D not certain. The V end lost 1 base, the J end lost 7 bases, and 8 bases lay between the germline ends. CDR3 size: 13 residues. CDR1 and CDR2 from the germline V gene are MNHEY and SVGEGT. CDR3 in amino acids: CASSYYLGNEQFF. CDR3 sequence (DNA): TGTGCCAGCAGTTACTATCTGGGGAATGAGCAGTTCTTC.

V is TRBV30 and J is TRBJ2-7, with 7 bases fitting TRBD2. The length of the CDR3 is 16 residues. From germline, CDR1 is GTSNPN and CDR2 SVGIG (reference sequence). V was clipped by 4 bases and J by 7 bases; unmatched bases: 19. Here the CDR3 reads CAWTRRVGGRSEEQYF. CDR3 bases: TGTGCCTGGACCCGTCGGGTCGGCGGGAGATCAGAAGAGCAGTACTTC.

This clonotype came up many times. The chain couples TRBV29-1 to TRBJ1-2; 7 bases are shared with TRBD1. J was trimmed by 6 bases and V by 6 bases; bases with no gene match: 4. The CDR3 has 11 residues. CDR1 is SQVTM and CDR2 is ANQGSEA in the germline V gene. CDR3 coding DNA: TGCAGCGTCCAGGGGGTGGATGGCTACACCTTC. This translates into CSVQGVDGYTF.

This chain connects TRBV3-1 to TRBJ2-1, with D tentatively TRBD2 (5 bases). V was trimmed by 1 base and J by 6 bases, leaving 16 bases between them. The length of the CDR3 is 16 residues. Germline V gene sequence: CDR1 LGHDT, CDR2 YNNKEL (reference sequence). CDR3 DNA: TGTGCCAGCAGCCAAGGGACTCGGCTGGCTTTCAATGAGCAGTTCTTC. Amino acid sequence: CASSQGTRLAFNEQFF.

This clonotype was counted between two and nine times. DNA for the CDR3: TGTGCCAGCAGCCTGGATCCATCTTATCGGGAGGGCACAGATACGCAGTATTTT. As protein: CASSLDPSYREGTDTQYF. This chain joins TRBV11-2 and TRBJ2-3; TRBD2 matches 7 bases. The CDR3 covers 18 residues. V dropped 5 bases and J dropped 1; count of bases not matched to a gene: 15. In germline, CDR1 is SGHAT, CDR2 FQNNGV.

There are many counts of this clonotype. This rearrangement joins TRBV7-8 to TRBJ1-5; TRBD1 matches 7 bases. V gave up 3 bases and J gave up 6 bases; unmatched junction bases: 8. The germline V gene encodes CDR1 SGHVS and CDR2 FQNEAQ. This CDR3 is 15 amino acids long. The CDR3 region is CASSFGAGGGQPQHF. Written as DNA, the CDR3 is TGTGCCAGCAGCTTCGGAGCAGGGGGTGGTCAGCCCCAGCATTTT.

The chain is built from TRBV20-1 and TRBJ2-1, with 7 bases that match TRBD2. The CDR3 is 15 residues long. Germline V CDR1 and CDR2: DFQATT, SNEGSKA (reference sequence). J was trimmed by 7 bases and V by 2 bases; bases with no gene match: 11. CDR3 coding DNA: TGCAGTGCTAGACCTCCGGGGCGGGAGTCTAATGAGCAGTTCTTC. This sequence encodes CSARPPGRESNEQFF.

This clonotype was detected many times. This chain connects TRBV2 to TRBJ2-2, with 7 nucleotides matching TRBD1. The CDR3 totals 19 residues. Germline V CDR1 and CDR2: SNHLY, FYNNEI. With 3 bases clipped from V and 5 bases from J, the junction kept 18 bases outside the gene matches. The CDR3 DNA reads as TGTGCCAGCAGTGATCGGACCCGGACAGGTATAAGCAAAACCGGGGAGCTGTTTTTT. This encodes CASSDRTRTGISKTGELFF. The variable domain in full, completed from reference TRBV2 and TRBJ2-2, reads EPEVTQTPSHQVTQMGQEVILRCVPISNHLYFYWYRQILGQKVEFLVSFYNNEISEKSEIFDDQFSVERPDGSNFTLKIRSTKLEDSAMYFCASSDRTRTGISKTGELFFGEGSRLTVL.

This clonotype was counted ten times or more. This sequence joins TRBV28 and TRBJ2-3; a weak D match, TRBD2 (5 bases). CDR1 MDHEN and CDR2 SYDVKM come from the germline V gene. Trimming removed 5 bases at V and 0 bases at J, with 12 bases between. The CDR3 contains 15 residues. The CDR3 coding sequence is TGTGCCAGCAGTACCGGACGGGGAAGCACAGATACGCAGTATTTT. This gives the protein CASSTGRGSTDTQYF.

This clonotype was observed at least ten times. CDR3 residues: CASSYGALMNTEAFF. The CDR3 DNA reads TGTGCCAGCAGTTATGGCGCCCTAATGAACACTGAAGCTTTCTTT. The chain carries TRBV6-5 and TRBJ1-1; D is unresolved. The CDR3 has 15 residues. CDR1 and CDR2 from the germline V gene are MNHEY and SVGAGI. V lost 3 bases, J lost 0 bases, and 11 bases lay in between.

The table lists this clonotype with many counts. The chain employs TRBV30 and TRBJ1-1; D ambiguous. V was pared by 4 bases and J by 8 bases, with 11 bases between. This CDR3 has 11 amino acids. In germline, CDR1 is GTSNPN, CDR2 SVGIG (reference sequence). In nucleotides, the CDR3 is TGTGCCTGGATAGGTTCCGGAGAAGCTTTCTTT. Protein product: CAWIGSGEAFF.